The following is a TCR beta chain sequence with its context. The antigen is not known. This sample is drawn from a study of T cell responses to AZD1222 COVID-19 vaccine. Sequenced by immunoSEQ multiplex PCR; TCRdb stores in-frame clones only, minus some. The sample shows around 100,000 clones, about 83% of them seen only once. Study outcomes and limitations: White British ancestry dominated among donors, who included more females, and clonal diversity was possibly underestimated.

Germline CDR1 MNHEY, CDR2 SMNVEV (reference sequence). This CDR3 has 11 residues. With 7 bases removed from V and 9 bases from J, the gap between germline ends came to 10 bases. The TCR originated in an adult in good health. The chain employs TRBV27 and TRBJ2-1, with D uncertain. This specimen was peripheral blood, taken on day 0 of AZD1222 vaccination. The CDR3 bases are TGTGCCAGCAAATGGGTCAGTGAGCAGTTCTTC. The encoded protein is CASKWVSEQFF.